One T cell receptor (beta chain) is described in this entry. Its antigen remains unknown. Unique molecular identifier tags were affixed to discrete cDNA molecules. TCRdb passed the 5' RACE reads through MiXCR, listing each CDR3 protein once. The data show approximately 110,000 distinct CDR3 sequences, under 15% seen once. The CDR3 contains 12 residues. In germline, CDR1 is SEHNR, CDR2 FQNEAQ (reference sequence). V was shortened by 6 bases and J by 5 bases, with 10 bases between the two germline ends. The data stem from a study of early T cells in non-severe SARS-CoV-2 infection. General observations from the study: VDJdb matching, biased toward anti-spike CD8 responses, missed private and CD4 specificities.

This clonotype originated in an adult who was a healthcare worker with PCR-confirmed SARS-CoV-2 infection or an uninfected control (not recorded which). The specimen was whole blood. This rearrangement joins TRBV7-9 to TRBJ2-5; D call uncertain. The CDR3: CASSTPLETQYF. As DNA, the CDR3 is TGTGCCAGCAGTACGCCGTTGGAGACCCAGTACTTC. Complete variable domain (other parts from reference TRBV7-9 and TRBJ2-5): DTGVSQNPRHKITKRGQNVTFRCDPISEHNRLYWYRQTLGQGPEFLTYFQNEAQLEKSRLLSDRFSAERPKGSFSTLEIQRTEQGDSAMYLCASSTPLETQYFGPGTRLLVL.